Following are 21 T cell receptor beta chains from one sample sequenced in a study of blood T cell repertoires in COVID-19. Method: immunoSEQ multiplex PCR; TCRdb's copy keeps in-frame clones and lacks some. The table lists some 15,000 clones, approximately 85% of them singletons. Material: peripheral blood. These receptor sequences come from a man between 70 and 80 years old in a cohort sampled during active COVID-19.

This clone has only a few counts. The chain is built from TRBV12-5 and TRBJ2-7; TRBD2 aligns across 8 bases. With 7 bases clipped from V and 5 bases from J, the junction kept 13 bases outside the gene matches. Germline CDR1 LGHNT, CDR2 FRNRAP. The CDR3 has 15 amino acids. As DNA, the CDR3 is TGTGCTAGTGCTATATCGGCTAGCGGGCCCAACGAGCAGTACTTC. It specifies CASAISASGPNEQYF.

V usage is TRBV28 and J usage is TRBJ2-7, with D perhaps matching TRBD2 (5 bases). From germline, CDR1 is MDHEN and CDR2 SYDVKM. This CDR3 is built from 15 residues. Between the trimmed V and J ends, which lost 6 bases and 5 bases, there was a span of 20 bases. The CDR3 spells CASRRASEVWHEQYF. The CDR3 region has the DNA TGTGCCAGCAGGAGGGCATCCGAGGTGTGGCACGAGCAGTACTTC.

This chain links TRBV6-1 with TRBJ2-1; 11 positions agree with TRBD2. V lost 2 bases, J lost 8 bases, and 5 bases stayed unmatched. The germline CDR1 and CDR2 sequences are MNHNS and SASEGT. The CDR3 loop spans 15 amino acids. The CDR3 region is CASSEQLAGVDEQFF. The CDR3 coding sequence is TGTGCCAGCAGTGAACAACTAGCGGGAGTCGATGAGCAGTTCTTC.

The chain uses TRBV6-1 and TRBJ2-5; TRBD1 matches 9 bases. Trimming cost V 1 base and J 4 bases; bases outside gene matches: 4. This CDR3 comprises 15 residues. CDR1 and CDR2 from the germline V gene are MNHNS and SASEGT. This CDR3 reads CASSEGDRVRETQYF. The CDR3 DNA sequence: TGTGCCAGCAGTGAAGGGGACAGGGTCCGAGAGACCCAGTACTTC.

This chain connects TRBV5-4 to TRBJ2-3; D is perhaps TRBD2 (5 bases). Germline CDR1 is SGHNT and CDR2 is YYREEE (reference sequence). V was cut by 4 bases and J by 0 bases, with 9 bases left in between. CDR3 length equals 14 residues. The CDR3 loop is CASSPLASTDTQYF. The CDR3, as DNA: TGTGCCAGCAGCCCTCTAGCTAGCACAGATACGCAGTATTTT. Drawing the rest from reference TRBV5-4 and TRBJ2-3, the complete variable domain is ETGVTQSPTHLIKTRGQQVTLRCSSQSGHNTVSWYQQALGQGPQFIFQYYREEENGRGNFPPRFSGLQFPNYSSELNVNALELDDSALYLCASSPLASTDTQYFGPGTRLTVL.

The chain recombines TRBV5-1 with TRBJ1-2, with 9 bases fitting TRBD1. Germline trimming cut 3 bases from V and 8 bases from J; bases unmatched to any gene: 11. CDR1 and CDR2 (germline): SGHRS, YFSETQ. This CDR3 contains 15 residues. The CDR3: CASSSGQGEGKGYTF. In DNA form, the CDR3 reads TGCGCCAGCAGCTCGGGACAGGGAGAGGGGAAGGGCTACACCTTC.

The rearrangement uses TRBV2 and TRBJ1-2; a possible D gene is TRBD1 (6 bases). CDR1 is SNHLY, CDR2 FYNNEI, per germline. V gave up 4 bases and J gave up 7 bases, with 22 bases separating them. The CDR3 contains 16 residues. CDR3 in amino acids: CASSANRVTAATGYTF. Here the CDR3 DNA reads TGTGCCAGCAGTGCTAACAGGGTGACCGCGGCTACTGGCTACACCTTC.

This chain links TRBV7-9 with TRBJ2-3, with a tentative D call TRBD2 (6 bases). Germline-derived CDR1 and CDR2 are SEHNR and FQNEAQ (reference sequence). Trimming took 1 base from V and 1 from J, leaving 9 bases between them. The CDR3 is 15 residues long. CDR3 in amino acids: CASSLGASGTDTQYF. In DNA, the CDR3 is TGTGCCAGCAGCTTAGGGGCTAGCGGCACAGATACGCAGTATTTT.

In its sample, this clone was seen a few times. This sequence joins TRBV30 and TRBJ1-4, with no clear D. This CDR3 has 13 amino acids. Germline V gene data show CDR1 as GTSNPN and CDR2 as SVGIG (reference sequence). Trimming left V 1 base short and J 4 bases short, with 7 bases between. CDR3 DNA: TGTGCCTGGAGTGCGAACAGTAATGAAAAACTGTTTTTT. Translating it yields CAWSANSNEKLFF.

The V and J genes are TRBV5-1 and TRBJ2-3; D might be TRBD1 (6 bases). The CDR3 loop spans 15 amino acids. Trimming removed 6 bases at V and 3 bases at J, with 17 bases between. Germline V lookup: CDR1 SGHRS, CDR2 YFSETQ. In nucleotides, the CDR3 is TGCGCCAGCACCGGCGACAGGCCCCCTACAGATACGCAGTATTTT. Translating it yields CASTGDRPPTDTQYF.

V usage is TRBV7-2 and J usage is TRBJ2-1, with D maybe TRBD1 (6 bases). Trimming cost V 4 bases and J 0 bases, with 19 bases left between them. CDR3 length: 18 residues. From germline, CDR1 is SGHTA and CDR2 FQGNSA. CDR3 sequence (DNA): TGTGCCAGCAGCTCCTCCTCAGGGGCCTTGAGCTCCTACAATGAGCAGTTCTTC. Its translation is CASSSSSGALSSYNEQFF.

J is TRBJ2-1 and V is TRBV7-3; 10 bases are a match to TRBD2. Germline V gene lookup returns CDR1 SGHTA and CDR2 FQGTGA. The CDR3 extends over 13 amino acids. After removal of 3 bases from V and 8 bases from J, the junction contained 1 base not matched to a gene. The CDR3 spells CASSLLAGDEQFF. The CDR3 DNA reads as TGTGCCAGCAGCTTGCTAGCGGGAGATGAGCAGTTCTTC.

The chain carries TRBV5-1 and TRBJ2-3; TRBD2 matches 13 bases. The CDR3 runs 16 residues. Germline assignment: CDR1 SGHRS and CDR2 YFSETQ. The trim removed 3 bases at V and 6 bases at J, leaving 7 bases unmatched. CDR3 sequence: CASSSGTSGNTDTQYF. For the CDR3, the DNA is TGCGCCAGCAGCTCGGGGACTAGCGGGAATACGGATACGCAGTATTTT. Drawing the rest from reference TRBV5-1 and TRBJ2-3, the complete variable domain is KAGVTQTPRYLIKTRGQQVTLSCSPISGHRSVSWYQQTPGQGLQFLFEYFSETQRNKGNFPGRFSGRQFSNSRSEMNVSTLELGDSALYLCASSSGTSGNTDTQYFGPGTRLTVL.

The rearrangement uses TRBV1 and TRBJ2-2; the table names TRBD2, a call not compared with the DNA. TRBV1 is a known pseudogene. The CDR3 is made up of 18 amino acids. Here the CDR3 DNA reads TGCACCAGCAGCCAAGAGGGACTAGCGGGAGTTCACACCGGGGAGCTGTTTTTT. Translating it yields CTSSQEGLAGVHTGELFF.

The V gene is TRBV6-5, the J gene TRBJ1-2; the D is unclear. Germline V lookup: CDR1 MNHEY, CDR2 SVGAGI. The CDR3 covers 13 residues. Trimming stripped 3 bases from V and 4 bases from J, with 9 bases between. CDR3 residues: CASSYGPGYGYTF. In DNA form, the CDR3 reads TGTGCCAGCAGTTATGGGCCAGGCTATGGCTACACCTTC.

This clone is a singleton in its sample. This sequence joins TRBV2 and TRBJ1-5, with D unresolved. Deletions cut 1 base from V and 6 bases from J, with 16 bases between. This CDR3 contains 16 residues. Looked up from germline, CDR1 is SNHLY and CDR2 is FYNNEI. The CDR3 here is CASSEDSVPGSQPQHF. As DNA, the CDR3 is TGTGCCAGCAGTGAAGATAGTGTTCCGGGGAGTCAGCCCCAGCATTTT.

The CDR3 coding sequence is TGTGCCAGCAGGGGACAGGCGAACACAGATACGCAGTATTTT. Translating it yields CASRGQANTDTQYF. This sequence joins TRBV6-5 and TRBJ2-3, with 8 bases matching TRBD1. The CDR3 runs to 14 residues. Germline trimming cut 6 bases from V and 2 bases from J; bases unmatched to any gene: 4. Germline V gene sequence: CDR1 MNHEY, CDR2 SVGAGI.

The chain is built from TRBV6-5 and TRBJ2-7; weak D call: TRBD2 (5 bases). CDR3 length: 15 amino acids. The V end lost 3 bases, the J end lost 8 bases, and 20 bases lay between the germline ends. The germline V gene encodes CDR1 MNHEY and CDR2 SVGAGI. CDR3: CASSYSEGSGLQQYF. The CDR3, as DNA: TGTGCCAGCAGTTATTCAGAGGGAAGCGGTTTACAGCAGTACTTC.

The rearrangement links TRBV19 to TRBJ1-2; D perhaps matches TRBD1 (6 bases). The length of the CDR3 is 14 residues. V shed 1 base and J shed 8 bases, with 14 bases lying between them. Germline V CDR1 and CDR2: LNHDA, SQIVND (reference sequence). CDR3 DNA: TGTGCCAGTAGTATAGCGGGGGGCCCTCGGGGCTACACCTTC. It translates to CASSIAGGPRGYTF.

The chain links TRBV30 to TRBJ1-5; D unresolved. The V end lost 3 bases, the J end lost 6 bases, and 9 bases lay between the germline ends. The CDR3 covers 12 residues. In germline, CDR1 is GTSNPN, CDR2 SVGIG (reference sequence). The CDR3 is CAWSPRGQPQHF. CDR3 nucleotide sequence: TGTGCCTGGAGCCCCCGGGGTCAGCCCCAGCATTTT.

This sequence joins TRBV7-9 and TRBJ1-1; D is ambiguous. CDR3 length: 14 residues. V was cut by 5 bases and J by 3 bases, with 13 bases left in between. CDR1 and CDR2 (germline): SEHNR, FQNEAQ (reference sequence). The CDR3 DNA reads TGTGCCAGCAGCCGCGGAACCATAGACACTGAAGCTTTCTTT. Translating it yields CASSRGTIDTEAFF.